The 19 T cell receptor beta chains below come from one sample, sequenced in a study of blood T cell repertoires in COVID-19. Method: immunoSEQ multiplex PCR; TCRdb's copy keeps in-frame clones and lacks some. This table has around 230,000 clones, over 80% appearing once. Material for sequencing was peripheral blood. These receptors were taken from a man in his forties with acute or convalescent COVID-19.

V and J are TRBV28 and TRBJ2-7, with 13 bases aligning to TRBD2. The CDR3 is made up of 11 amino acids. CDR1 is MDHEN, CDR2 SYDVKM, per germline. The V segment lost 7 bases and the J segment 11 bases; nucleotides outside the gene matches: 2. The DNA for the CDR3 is TGTGCCAGCACTACTAGCGGGGGGGAGTACTTC. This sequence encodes CASTTSGGEYF.

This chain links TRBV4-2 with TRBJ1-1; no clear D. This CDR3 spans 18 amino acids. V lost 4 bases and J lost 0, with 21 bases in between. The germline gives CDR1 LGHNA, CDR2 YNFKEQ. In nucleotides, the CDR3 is TGTGCCAGCAGCCCTTGGGCCGGCTCTCCCCTTATGAACACTGAAGCTTTCTTT. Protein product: CASSPWAGSPLMNTEAFF.

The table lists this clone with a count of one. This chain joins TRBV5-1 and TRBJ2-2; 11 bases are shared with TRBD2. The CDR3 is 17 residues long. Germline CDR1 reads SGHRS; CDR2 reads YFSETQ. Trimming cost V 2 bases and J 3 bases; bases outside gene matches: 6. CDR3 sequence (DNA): TGCGCCAGCAGCTTTAGCGGGAGGGCCCACGACACCGGGGAGCTGTTTTTT. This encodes CASSFSGRAHDTGELFF.

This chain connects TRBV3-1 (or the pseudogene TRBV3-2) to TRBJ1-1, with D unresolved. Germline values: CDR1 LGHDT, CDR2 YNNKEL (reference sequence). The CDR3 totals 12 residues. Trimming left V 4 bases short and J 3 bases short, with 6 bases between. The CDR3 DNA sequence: TGTGCCAGCAGCCGAGGCGACACTGAAGCTTTCTTT. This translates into CASSRGDTEAFF.

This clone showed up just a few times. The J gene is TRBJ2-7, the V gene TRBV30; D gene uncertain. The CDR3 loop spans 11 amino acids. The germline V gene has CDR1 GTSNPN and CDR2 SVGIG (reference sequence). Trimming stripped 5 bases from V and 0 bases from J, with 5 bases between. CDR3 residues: CAWGRSYEQYF. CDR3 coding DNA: TGTGCCTGGGGGCGCTCCTACGAGCAGTACTTC.

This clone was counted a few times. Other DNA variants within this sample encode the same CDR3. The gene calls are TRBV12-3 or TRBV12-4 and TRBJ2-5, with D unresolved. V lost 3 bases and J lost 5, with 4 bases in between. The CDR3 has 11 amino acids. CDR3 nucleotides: TGTGCCAGCAGTTTTCTGGAGACCCAGTACTTC. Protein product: CASSFLETQYF.

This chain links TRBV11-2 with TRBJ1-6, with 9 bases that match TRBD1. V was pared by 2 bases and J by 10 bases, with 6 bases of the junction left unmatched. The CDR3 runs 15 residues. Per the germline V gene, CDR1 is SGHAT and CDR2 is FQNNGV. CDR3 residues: CASSLHRGLRSPLHF. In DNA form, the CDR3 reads TGTGCCAGCAGCTTACACAGGGGGCTGAGATCACCCCTCCACTTT.

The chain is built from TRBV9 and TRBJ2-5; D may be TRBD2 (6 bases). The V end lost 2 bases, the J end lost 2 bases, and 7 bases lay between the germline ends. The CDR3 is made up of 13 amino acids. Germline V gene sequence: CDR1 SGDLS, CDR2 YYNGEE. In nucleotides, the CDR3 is TGTGCCAGCAGCGTCAGCGGGCAAGAGACCCAGTACTTC. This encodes CASSVSGQETQYF. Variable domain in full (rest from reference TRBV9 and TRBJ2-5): DSGVTQTPKHLITATGQRVTLRCSPRSGDLSVYWYQQSLDQGLQFLIQYYNGEERAKGNILERFSAQQFPDLHSELNLSSLELGDSALYFCASSVSGQETQYFGPGTRLLVL.

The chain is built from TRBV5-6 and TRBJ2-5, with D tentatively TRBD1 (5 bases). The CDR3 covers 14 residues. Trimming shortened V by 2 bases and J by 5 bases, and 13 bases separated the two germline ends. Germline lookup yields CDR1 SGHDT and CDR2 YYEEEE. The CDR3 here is CASSLTGLGETQYF. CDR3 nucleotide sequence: TGTGCCAGCAGCTTAACAGGCTTAGGCGAGACCCAGTACTTC.

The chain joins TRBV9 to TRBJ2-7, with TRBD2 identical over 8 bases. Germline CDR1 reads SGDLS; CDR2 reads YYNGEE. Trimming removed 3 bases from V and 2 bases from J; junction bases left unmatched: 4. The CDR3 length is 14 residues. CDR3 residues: CASSAGRGTYEQYF. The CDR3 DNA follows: TGTGCCAGCAGCGCCGGGAGGGGGACCTACGAGCAGTACTTC.

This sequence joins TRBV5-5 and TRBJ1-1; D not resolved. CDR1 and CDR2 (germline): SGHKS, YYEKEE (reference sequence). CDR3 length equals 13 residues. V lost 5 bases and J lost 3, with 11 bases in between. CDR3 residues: CASRLTPDTEAFF. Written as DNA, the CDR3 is TGTGCCAGCAGATTGACTCCGGACACTGAAGCTTTCTTT.

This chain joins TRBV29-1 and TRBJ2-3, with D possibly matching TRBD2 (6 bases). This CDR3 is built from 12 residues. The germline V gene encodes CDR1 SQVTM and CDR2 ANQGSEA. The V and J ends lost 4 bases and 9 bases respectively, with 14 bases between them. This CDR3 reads CSVGRGEGTQYF. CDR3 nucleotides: TGCAGCGTTGGGCGGGGCGAAGGCACGCAGTATTTT.

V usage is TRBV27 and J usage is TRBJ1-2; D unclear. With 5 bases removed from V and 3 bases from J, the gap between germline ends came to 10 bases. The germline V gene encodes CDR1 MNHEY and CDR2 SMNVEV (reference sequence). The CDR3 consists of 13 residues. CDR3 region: CASSPDRDYGYTF. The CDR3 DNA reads TGTGCCAGCAGTCCAGACCGGGACTATGGCTACACCTTC.

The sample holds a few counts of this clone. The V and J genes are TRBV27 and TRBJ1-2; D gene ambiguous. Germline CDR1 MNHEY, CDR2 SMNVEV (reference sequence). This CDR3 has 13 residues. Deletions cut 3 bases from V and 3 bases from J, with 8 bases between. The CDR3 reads CASSFHRYYGYTF. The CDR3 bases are TGTGCCAGCAGTTTCCATCGGTACTATGGCTACACCTTC.

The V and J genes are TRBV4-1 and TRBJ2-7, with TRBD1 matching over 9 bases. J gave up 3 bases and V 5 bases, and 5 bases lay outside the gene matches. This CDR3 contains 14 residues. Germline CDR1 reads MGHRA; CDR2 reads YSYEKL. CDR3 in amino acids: CASSRGQGGYEQYF. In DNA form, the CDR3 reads TGCGCCAGCAGCAGGGGACAGGGTGGCTACGAGCAGTACTTC.

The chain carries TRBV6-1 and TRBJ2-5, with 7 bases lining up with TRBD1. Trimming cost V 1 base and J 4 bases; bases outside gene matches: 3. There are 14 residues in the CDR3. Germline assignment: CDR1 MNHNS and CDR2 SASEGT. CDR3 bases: TGTGCCAGCAGTGAAGGGGACAGCCGAGAGACCCAGTACTTC. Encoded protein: CASSEGDSRETQYF.

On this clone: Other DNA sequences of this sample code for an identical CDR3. This CDR3 reads CASSFSGDNSPLHF. CDR3 nucleotides: TGTGCCAGCAGCTTTTCCGGGGATAATTCACCCCTCCACTTT. This chain joins TRBV11-2 and TRBJ1-6; D is ambiguous. Germline assignment: CDR1 SGHAT and CDR2 FQNNGV. V lost 3 bases to trimming and J lost 5 bases, with 8 bases between them. This CDR3 has 14 amino acids.

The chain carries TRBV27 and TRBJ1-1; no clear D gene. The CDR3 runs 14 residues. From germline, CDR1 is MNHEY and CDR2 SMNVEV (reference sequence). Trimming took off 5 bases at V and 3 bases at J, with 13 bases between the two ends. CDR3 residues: CASSRVARDTEAFF. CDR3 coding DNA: TGTGCCAGCAGTCGGGTAGCGCGGGACACTGAAGCTTTCTTT.

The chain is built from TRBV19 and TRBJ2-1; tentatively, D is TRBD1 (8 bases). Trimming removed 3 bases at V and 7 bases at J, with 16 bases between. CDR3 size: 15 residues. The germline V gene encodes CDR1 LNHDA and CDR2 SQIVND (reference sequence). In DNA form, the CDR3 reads TGTGCCAGTAGTATCGGACAGGGAGGGAGGAATGAGCAGTTCTTC. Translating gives CASSIGQGGRNEQFF.